This TCR beta chain stems from a study of identical twins. General study results and limits: Part of the zero-insertion signal could reflect confounding by invariant MAIT and iNKT cells.

Germline V CDR1 and CDR2: SGHVS, FQNEAQ. V was trimmed by 5 bases and J by 7 bases, leaving 8 bases between them. CDR3 length: 12 amino acids. This clonotype was counted between two and nine times. Its antigen is still unknown. TCRdb processed the 5' RACE reads anew with MiXCR; each CDR3 protein has one entry. Counted here are 450,000 to 600,000 distinct CDR3 sequences, approximately 20% occurring once; the ten biggest clones make up approximately 0.52%. The sample was also reused in another study, on yellow fever vaccine responses in identical twins.

The sequenced material came from CD4+ T cells sorted from blood. The TCR sequence derives from a woman in her late teens or twenties in good health. The chain couples TRBV7-8 to TRBJ2-2; tentative D call: TRBD2 (6 bases). CDR3 in amino acids: CASSRGFGELFF. CDR3 coding DNA: TGTGCCAGCAGCCGGGGGTTCGGGGAGCTGTTTTTT.